The sample holds a few counts of the clone carrying this T cell receptor beta chain. Its specificity is unknown. V was clipped by 0 bases and J by 5 bases, with 12 bases between them. CDR1 is MNHEY, CDR2 SVGEGT, per germline. The CDR3 consists of 15 residues. Via MiXCR, TCRdb re-called the 5' RACE reads, giving one row per CDR3 protein. The sample has 300,000 to 400,000 distinct CDR3 sequences, 12% seen once. The data are from a study of T cells after yellow fever vaccination. Study results and caveats: Once the booster was given, most primary-vaccination clones reappeared, at over 95% for CD4 and over 85% for CD8. Highly abundant clonotypes carried over from the bulk population could end up in FACS-sorted repertoires as contaminants. The CD4 compartment and the CD8 compartment contained a small share of clonotypes in common.

The V gene is TRBV6-2 or TRBV6-3, the J gene TRBJ2-3, with D maybe TRBD1 (7 bases). The material sequenced was CD4+ T cells sorted from PBMCs, taken 15 days after the yellow fever booster vaccination. The sequence was collected from a man younger than 35 who received the YFV17D yellow fever vaccine. The CDR3 region is CASSYSRGAVDTQYF. The CDR3 region has the DNA TGTGCCAGCAGTTACTCCAGGGGGGCCGTAGATACGCAGTATTTT.